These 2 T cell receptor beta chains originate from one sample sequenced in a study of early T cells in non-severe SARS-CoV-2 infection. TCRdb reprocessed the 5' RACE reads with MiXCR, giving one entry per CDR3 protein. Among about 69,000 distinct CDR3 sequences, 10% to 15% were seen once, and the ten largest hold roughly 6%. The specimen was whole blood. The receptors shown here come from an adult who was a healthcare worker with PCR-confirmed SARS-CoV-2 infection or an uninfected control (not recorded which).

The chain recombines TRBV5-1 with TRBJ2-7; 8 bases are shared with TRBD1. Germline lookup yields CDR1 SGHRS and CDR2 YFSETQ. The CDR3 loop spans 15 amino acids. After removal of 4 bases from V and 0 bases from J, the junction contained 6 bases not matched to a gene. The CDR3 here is CASSPGGFISYEQYF. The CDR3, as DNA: TGCGCCAGCAGCCCAGGGGGCTTCATCTCCTACGAGCAGTACTTC. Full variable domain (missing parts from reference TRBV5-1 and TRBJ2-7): KAGVTQTPRYLIKTRGQQVTLSCSPISGHRSVSWYQQTPGQGLQFLFEYFSETQRNKGNFPGRFSGRQFSNSRSEMNVSTLELGDSALYLCASSPGGFISYEQYFGPGTRLTVT.

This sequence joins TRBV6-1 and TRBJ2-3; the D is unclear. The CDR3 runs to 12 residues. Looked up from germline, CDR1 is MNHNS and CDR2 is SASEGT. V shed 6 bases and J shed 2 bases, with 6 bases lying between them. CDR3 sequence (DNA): TGTGCCAGCAGGCCACCCACAGATACGCAGTATTTT. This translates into CASRPPTDTQYF.